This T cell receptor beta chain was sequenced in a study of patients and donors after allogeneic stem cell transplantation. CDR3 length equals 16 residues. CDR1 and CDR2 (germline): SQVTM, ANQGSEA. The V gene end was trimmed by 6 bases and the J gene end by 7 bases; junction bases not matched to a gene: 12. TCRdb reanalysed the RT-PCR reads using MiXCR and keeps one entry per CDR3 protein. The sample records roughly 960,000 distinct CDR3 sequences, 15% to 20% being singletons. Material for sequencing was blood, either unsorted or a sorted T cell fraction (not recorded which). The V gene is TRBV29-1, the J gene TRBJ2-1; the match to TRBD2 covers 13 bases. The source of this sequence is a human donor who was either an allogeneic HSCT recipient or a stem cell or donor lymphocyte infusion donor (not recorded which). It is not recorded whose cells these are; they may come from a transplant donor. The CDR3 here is CSVDVTSGRARNEQFF. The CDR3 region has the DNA TGCAGCGTCGACGTTACTAGCGGGAGGGCCCGTAATGAGCAGTTCTTC.